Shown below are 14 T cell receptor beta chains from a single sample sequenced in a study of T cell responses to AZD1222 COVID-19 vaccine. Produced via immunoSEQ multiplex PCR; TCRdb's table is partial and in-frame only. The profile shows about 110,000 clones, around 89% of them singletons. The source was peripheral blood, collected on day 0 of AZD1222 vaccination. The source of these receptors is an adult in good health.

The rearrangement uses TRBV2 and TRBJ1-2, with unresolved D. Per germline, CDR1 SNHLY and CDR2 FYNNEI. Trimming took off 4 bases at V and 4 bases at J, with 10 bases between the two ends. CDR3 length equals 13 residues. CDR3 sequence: CASSVDASYGYTF. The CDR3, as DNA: TGTGCCAGCAGTGTTGACGCCTCCTATGGCTACACCTTC.

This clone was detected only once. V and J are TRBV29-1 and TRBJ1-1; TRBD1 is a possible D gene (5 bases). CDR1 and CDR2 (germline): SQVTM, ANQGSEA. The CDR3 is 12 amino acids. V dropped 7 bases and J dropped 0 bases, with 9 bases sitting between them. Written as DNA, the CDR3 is TGCAGCGCGGGGGGAATGAACACTGAAGCTTTCTTT. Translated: CSAGGMNTEAFF.

CDR3 loop: CASSLTSGGNEQFF. The DNA for the CDR3 is TGTGCCAGCAGCTTAACTAGCGGGGGCAATGAGCAGTTCTTC. The J gene is TRBJ2-1, the V gene TRBV7-3, with 9 bases lining up with TRBD2. Germline CDR1 and CDR2: SGHTA and FQGTGA. J gave up 6 bases and V 0 bases, and 0 bases lay outside the gene matches. The CDR3 totals 14 residues.

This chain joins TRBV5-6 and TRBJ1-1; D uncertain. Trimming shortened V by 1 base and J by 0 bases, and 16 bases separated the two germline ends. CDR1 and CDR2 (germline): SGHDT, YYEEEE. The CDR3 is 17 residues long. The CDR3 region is CASSLFLGGPMNTEAFF. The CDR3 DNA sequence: TGTGCCAGCAGCTTGTTCTTGGGAGGGCCCATGAACACTGAAGCTTTCTTT.

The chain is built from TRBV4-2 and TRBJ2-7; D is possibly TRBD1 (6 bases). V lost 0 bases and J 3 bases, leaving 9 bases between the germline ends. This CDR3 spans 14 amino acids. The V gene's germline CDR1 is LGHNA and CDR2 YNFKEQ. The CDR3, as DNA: TGTGCCAGCAGCCAAGAGGGGGCGGTCTACGAGCAGTACTTC. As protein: CASSQEGAVYEQYF.

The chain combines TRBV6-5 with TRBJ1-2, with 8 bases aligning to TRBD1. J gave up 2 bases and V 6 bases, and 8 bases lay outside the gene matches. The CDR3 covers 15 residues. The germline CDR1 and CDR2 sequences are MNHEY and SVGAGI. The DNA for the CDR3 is TGTGCCAGCAGACCGTCCCGGGACAGGAACTATGGCTACACCTTC. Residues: CASRPSRDRNYGYTF.

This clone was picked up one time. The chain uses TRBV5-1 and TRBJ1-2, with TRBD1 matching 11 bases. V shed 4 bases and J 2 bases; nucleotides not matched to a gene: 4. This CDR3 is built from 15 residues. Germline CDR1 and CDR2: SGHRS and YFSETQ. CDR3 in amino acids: CASSPGTGGNYGYTF. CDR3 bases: TGCGCCAGCAGCCCCGGGACAGGGGGGAACTATGGCTACACCTTC. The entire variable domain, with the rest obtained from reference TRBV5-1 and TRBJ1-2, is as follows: KAGVTQTPRYLIKTRGQQVTLSCSPISGHRSVSWYQQTPGQGLQFLFEYFSETQRNKGNFPGRFSGRQFSNSRSEMNVSTLELGDSALYLCASSPGTGGNYGYTFGSGTRLTVV.

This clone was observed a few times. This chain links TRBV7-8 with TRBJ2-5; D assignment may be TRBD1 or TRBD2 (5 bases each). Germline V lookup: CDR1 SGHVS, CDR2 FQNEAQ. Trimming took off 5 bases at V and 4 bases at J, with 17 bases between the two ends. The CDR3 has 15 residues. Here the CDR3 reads CASSPGTSWGETQYF. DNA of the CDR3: TGTGCCAGCAGCCCCGGGACCTCCTGGGGAGAGACCCAGTACTTC.

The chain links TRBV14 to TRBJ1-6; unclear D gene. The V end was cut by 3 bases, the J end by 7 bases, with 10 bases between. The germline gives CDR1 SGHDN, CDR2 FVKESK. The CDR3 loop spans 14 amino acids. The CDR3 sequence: CASSQRRMNSPLHF. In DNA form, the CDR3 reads TGTGCCAGCAGCCAGCGACGGATGAATTCACCCCTCCACTTT.

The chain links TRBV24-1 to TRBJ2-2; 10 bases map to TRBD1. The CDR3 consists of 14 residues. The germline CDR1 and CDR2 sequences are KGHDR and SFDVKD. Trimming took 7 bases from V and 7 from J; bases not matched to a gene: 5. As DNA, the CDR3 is TGTGCCACCAGAGGGACAGGGGCTAGCGGGGAGCTGTTTTTT. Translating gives CATRGTGASGELFF.

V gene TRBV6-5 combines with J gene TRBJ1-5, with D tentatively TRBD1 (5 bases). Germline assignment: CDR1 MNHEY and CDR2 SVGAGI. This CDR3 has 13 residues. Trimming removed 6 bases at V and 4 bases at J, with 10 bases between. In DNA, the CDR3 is TGTGCCAGCAGGACGGGGGGTAATCAGCCCCAGCATTTT. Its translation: CASRTGGNQPQHF.

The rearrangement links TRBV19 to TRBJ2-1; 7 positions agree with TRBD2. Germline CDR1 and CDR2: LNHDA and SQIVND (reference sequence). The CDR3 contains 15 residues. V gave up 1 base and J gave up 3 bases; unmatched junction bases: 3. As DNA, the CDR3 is TGTGCCAGTAGTATAGCAGCGGGGCTCTACAATGAGCAGTTCTTC. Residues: CASSIAAGLYNEQFF. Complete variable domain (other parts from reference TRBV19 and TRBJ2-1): DGGITQSPKYLFRKEGQNVTLSCEQNLNHDAMYWYRQDPGQGLRLIYYSQIVNDFQKGDIAEGYSVSREKKESFPLTVTSAQKNPTAFYLCASSIAAGLYNEQFFGPGTRLTVL.

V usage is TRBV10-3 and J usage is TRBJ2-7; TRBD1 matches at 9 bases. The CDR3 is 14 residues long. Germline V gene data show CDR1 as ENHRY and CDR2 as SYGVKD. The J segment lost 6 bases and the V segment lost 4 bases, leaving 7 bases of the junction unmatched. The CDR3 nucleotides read TGTGCCATCAGTGGTGGGACAGGGAAAGGCGAGCAGTACTTC. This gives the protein CAISGGTGKGEQYF.

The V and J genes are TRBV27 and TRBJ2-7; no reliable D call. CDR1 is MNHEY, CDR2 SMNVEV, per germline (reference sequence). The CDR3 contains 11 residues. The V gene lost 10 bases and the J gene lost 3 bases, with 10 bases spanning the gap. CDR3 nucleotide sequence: TGTGCCACCGCGTCGGGCTACGAGCAGTACTTC. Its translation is CATASGYEQYF.